This TCR beta chain derives from a study of blood T cell repertoires in COVID-19. Study background: Donors in the United States, Italy and Spain gave samples during acute or convalescent COVID-19. T cells, B-cell-depleted T cells, or PBMCs supplied cDNA or gDNA.

Measured with immunoSEQ multiplex PCR; TCRdb has only the in-frame clones, and not every one. The sample has about 240,000 clones, approximately 86% seen once; the top ten hold about 3.3%. Participants were aged about 18 to 100 years from about 25 US areas. The length of the CDR3 is 13 residues. From germline, CDR1 is DFQATT and CDR2 SNEGSKA (reference sequence). The ends lost 3 bases at V and 4 bases at J; junction bases unmatched: 4. Sequenced sample: PBMCs or T cells enriched from blood (not recorded which). This chain joins TRBV20-1 and TRBJ2-3, with TRBD2 identical over 7 bases. The sequence derives from a woman between 40 and 55 years old with acute COVID-19. DNA of the CDR3: TGCAGTGCTAGTGGCCGGGGGGCAGATACGCAGTATTTT. Translating it yields CSASGRGADTQYF.